Listed here are 13 T cell receptor beta chains from one sample, sequenced in a study of OX40 agonist ivuxolimab in advanced cancers. Repertoires were generated with immunoSEQ multiplex PCR, while TCRdb's copy carries only in-frame clones and drops some. The sample carries about 78,000 clones, about four fifths recorded once. The source material was CD4+ or CD8+ T cells sorted from blood, sampled in a trial of the OX40 agonist ivuxolimab. Receptor source: an adult with an advanced solid tumor such as melanoma, head and neck, liver or kidney cancer.

The chain is built from TRBV5-1 and TRBJ2-5; 11 bases map to TRBD2. Germline CDR1 is SGHRS and CDR2 is YFSETQ. The CDR3 contains 16 residues. Losses at the gene ends were 0 bases for V and 3 bases for J; bases not matched to a gene: 4. The CDR3 is CASSLVASGGKETQYF. In nucleotides, the CDR3 is TGCGCCAGCAGCTTGGTGGCTAGCGGGGGGAAAGAGACCCAGTACTTC.

This chain joins TRBV5-4 and TRBJ2-2; no firm D call. Germline CDR1 SGHNT, CDR2 YYREEE (reference sequence). The V end lost 4 bases, the J end lost 3 bases, and 7 bases lay between the germline ends. The CDR3 loop spans 13 amino acids. CDR3 residues: CASSPEDTGELFF. DNA of the CDR3: TGTGCCAGCAGCCCTGAGGACACCGGGGAGCTGTTTTTT.

V is TRBV15 and J is TRBJ2-5, with D tentatively TRBD1 (6 bases). CDR1 LNHNV and CDR2 YYDKDF come from the germline V gene (reference sequence). V gave up 2 bases and J gave up 5 bases, with 12 bases separating them. This CDR3 contains 14 residues. CDR3 sequence: CATSRQTGRETQYF. The CDR3 DNA sequence: TGTGCCACCAGCAGACAAACAGGGCGTGAGACCCAGTACTTC.

This clone was seen a handful of times. The chain recombines TRBV5-1 with TRBJ1-5, with 7 bases that match TRBD1. The CDR3 consists of 13 residues. The trim removed 4 bases at V and 7 bases at J, leaving 5 bases unmatched. The germline V gene encodes CDR1 SGHRS and CDR2 YFSETQ. CDR3 protein: CASSALQGQPQHF. The CDR3 DNA follows: TGCGCCAGCAGCGCATTACAGGGGCAGCCCCAGCATTTT.

The chain recombines TRBV11-3 with TRBJ2-7, with D perhaps TRBD2 (6 bases). V gave up 5 bases and J gave up 7 bases, with 12 bases separating them. The CDR3 length is 12 residues. Germline V gene lookup returns CDR1 SGHNT and CDR2 YENEEA. Here the CDR3 DNA reads TGTGCCAGCAGCCTCGGGACTCGGGAGCAGTACTTC. Protein product: CASSLGTREQYF.

The gene calls are TRBV27 and TRBJ2-7; tentatively, D is TRBD1 or TRBD2 (5 bases each). The CDR3 is made up of 18 amino acids. CDR1 is MNHEY and CDR2 is SMNVEV in the germline V gene (reference sequence). V was trimmed by 7 bases and J by 3 bases, leaving 28 bases between them. The CDR3 spells CASTTARHSGWGYYEQYF. CDR3 bases: TGTGCCAGCACGACAGCCCGACACAGCGGTTGGGGTTACTACGAGCAGTACTTC.

The rearrangement uses TRBV7-3 and TRBJ2-5, with TRBD1 matching over 7 bases. Germline loops: CDR1 SGHTA, CDR2 FQGTGA. J lost 7 bases, V lost 1 base, and 12 bases had no gene match. This CDR3 comprises 16 residues. DNA for the CDR3: TGTGCCAGCAGCTTAAGCCCAGACAGGGCGTTGGGGACCCAGTACTTC. Translated, it gives CASSLSPDRALGTQYF.

This chain connects TRBV5-1 to TRBJ1-3; a possible D gene is TRBD1 (6 bases). This CDR3 contains 15 residues. Trimming removed 3 bases from V and 2 bases from J, with 12 bases in between. CDR1 and CDR2 (germline): SGHRS, YFSETQ. The CDR3: CASSSSWTAGNTIYF. The CDR3 DNA reads TGCGCCAGCAGCTCCTCCTGGACAGCTGGAAACACCATATATTTT.

The chain combines TRBV5-1 with TRBJ2-2; D not resolved. Germline CDR1 is SGHRS and CDR2 is YFSETQ. The CDR3 has 14 amino acids. V was pared by 3 bases and J by 0 bases, with 6 bases between. The CDR3 spells CASSSRSNTGELFF. The CDR3 coding sequence is TGCGCCAGCAGCTCCAGATCGAACACCGGGGAGCTGTTTTTT.

V gene TRBV5-5 combines with J gene TRBJ2-7; D gene uncertain. V was shortened by 4 bases and J by 0 bases, with 17 bases between the two germline ends. The CDR3 length is 16 residues. Germline-derived CDR1 and CDR2 are SGHKS and YYEKEE (reference sequence). In DNA form, the CDR3 reads TGTGCCAGCAGCATTACCCCCCGGACGGACTCCTACGAGCAGTACTTC. This translates into CASSITPRTDSYEQYF.

This clone was detected only once. The genes are TRBV29-1 and TRBJ2-4, with D perhaps TRBD2 (6 bases). Trimming stripped 4 bases from V and 0 bases from J, with 13 bases between. Germline CDR1 and CDR2: SQVTM and ANQGSEA. The CDR3 loop spans 15 amino acids. CDR3 nucleotide sequence: TGCAGCGTTGCGGTAGGAGGGCTAGCCAAAAACATTCAGTACTTC. This codes for CSVAVGGLAKNIQYF. Variable domain in full (rest from reference TRBV29-1 and TRBJ2-4): SAVISQKPSRDICQRGTSLTIQCQVDSQVTMMFWYRQQPGQSLTLIATANQGSEATYESGFVIDKFPISRPNLTFSTLTVSNMSPEDSSIYLCSVAVGGLAKNIQYFGAGTRLSVL.

The J gene is TRBJ1-6, the V gene TRBV7-2; D may be TRBD1 (5 bases). From germline, CDR1 is SGHTA and CDR2 FQGNSA. V was pared by 2 bases and J by 10 bases, with 15 bases between. There are 15 residues in the CDR3. CDR3 nucleotides: TGTGCCAGCAGCTTAAGGGGCAGTCGGAGCTCACCCCTCCACTTT. It yields the protein CASSLRGSRSSPLHF.

J is TRBJ1-1 and V is TRBV4-3; D not certain. Trimming cost V 0 bases and J 7 bases, with 9 bases left between them. The germline CDR1 and CDR2 sequences are LGHNA and YSLEER. The CDR3 runs to 13 residues. The CDR3 is CASSQDLLREAFF. The CDR3, as DNA: TGCGCCAGCAGCCAAGATTTACTCCGTGAAGCTTTCTTT.